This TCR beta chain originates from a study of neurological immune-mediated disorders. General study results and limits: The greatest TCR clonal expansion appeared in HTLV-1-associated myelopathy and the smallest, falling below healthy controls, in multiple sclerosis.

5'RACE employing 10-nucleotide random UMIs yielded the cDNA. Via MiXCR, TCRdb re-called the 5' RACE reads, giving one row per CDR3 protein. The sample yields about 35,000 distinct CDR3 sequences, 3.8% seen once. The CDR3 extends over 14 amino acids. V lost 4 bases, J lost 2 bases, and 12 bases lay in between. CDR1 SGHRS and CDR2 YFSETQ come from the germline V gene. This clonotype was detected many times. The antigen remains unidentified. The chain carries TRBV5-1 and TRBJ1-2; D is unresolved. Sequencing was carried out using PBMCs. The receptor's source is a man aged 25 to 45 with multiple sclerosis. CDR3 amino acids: CASSNHPENYGYTF. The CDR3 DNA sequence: TGCGCCAGCAGCAATCACCCGGAGAACTATGGCTACACCTTC. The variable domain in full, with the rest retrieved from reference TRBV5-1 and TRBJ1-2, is KAGVTQTPRYLIKTRGQQVTLSCSPISGHRSVSWYQQTPGQGLQFLFEYFSETQRNKGNFPGRFSGRQFSNSRSEMNVSTLELGDSALYLCASSNHPENYGYTFGSGTRLTVV.